Each of the 13 T cell receptor beta chains below was sequenced from the same sample in a study of T cell responses to AZD1222 COVID-19 vaccine. Profiled with immunoSEQ multiplex PCR; TCRdb holds only in-frame clones, not every one. The ten top clones account for under 2.5%, within a sample of over 120,000 clones. The material sequenced was peripheral blood. The receptors were gathered from an adult in good health.

The chain employs TRBV7-6 and TRBJ1-1; D is unclear. V was shortened by 1 base and J by 4 bases, with 10 bases between the two germline ends. This CDR3 has 14 residues. The germline V gene has CDR1 SGHVS and CDR2 FNYEAQ. CDR3 DNA sequence: TGTGCCAGCAGCTTAGGCGGAGGAGGCACTGAAGCTTTCTTT. Protein: CASSLGGGGTEAFF. Filled out from reference TRBV7-6 and TRBJ1-1, the complete variable domain reads GAGVSQSPRYKVTKRGQDVALRCDPISGHVSLYWYRQALGQGPEFLTYFNYEAQQDKSGLPNDRFSAERPEGSISTLTIQRTEQRDSAMYRCASSLGGGGTEAFFGQGTRLTVV.

The rearrangement uses TRBV5-1 and TRBJ1-1, with D tentatively TRBD1 (5 bases). This CDR3 is built from 19 residues. V gave up 4 bases and J gave up 3 bases, with 28 bases separating them. Germline lookup yields CDR1 SGHRS and CDR2 YFSETQ. The CDR3 DNA sequence: TGCGCCAGCAGCCTAACCCCAGGGCGGATTGGAGGAGTGGACACTGAAGCTTTCTTT. Amino acid sequence: CASSLTPGRIGGVDTEAFF.

The chain uses TRBV7-9 and TRBJ2-7; D remains unclear. This CDR3 has 15 amino acids. Trimming stripped 5 bases from V and 2 bases from J, with 16 bases between. Germline-derived CDR1 and CDR2 are SEHNR and FQNEAQ (reference sequence). Here the CDR3 DNA reads TGTGCCAGCAGCCCGAATATGGGGATAGCCTACGAGCAGTACTTC. It is translated as CASSPNMGIAYEQYF.

The J gene is TRBJ1-1, the V gene TRBV18; 7 nucleotides align to TRBD1. V lost 8 bases and J lost 5; bases outside the gene matches: 11. This CDR3 contains 14 residues. The germline V gene encodes CDR1 KGHSH and CDR2 LQKENI. The CDR3 DNA follows: TGTGCCAGCGCCTCCGACAGGGTGGGAACTGAAGCTTTCTTT. Translation: CASASDRVGTEAFF. Together with reference TRBV18 and TRBJ1-1, the CDR3 gives the full variable domain: NAGVMQNPRHLVRRRGQEARLRCSPMKGHSHVYWYRQLPEEGLKFMVYLQKENIIDESGMPKERFSAEFPKEGPSILRIQQVVRGDSAAYFCASASDRVGTEAFFGQGTRLTVV.

The chain carries TRBV19 and TRBJ1-3, with 7 nucleotides matching TRBD1. This CDR3 spans 16 amino acids. Trimming cost V 5 bases and J 0 bases; bases outside gene matches: 7. Germline V gives CDR1 LNHDA, CDR2 SQIVND (reference sequence). CDR3: CASSGAGTVSGNTIYF. DNA of the CDR3: TGTGCCAGTAGTGGCGCCGGGACAGTCTCTGGAAACACCATATATTTT.

As for this clone: Other nucleotide sequences in the sample specify the same CDR3. The chain is built from TRBV19 and TRBJ1-2, with D possibly TRBD1 on 6 matching bases. Germline CDR1 and CDR2: LNHDA and SQIVND (reference sequence). This CDR3 contains 12 residues. The V and J ends lost 5 bases and 4 bases respectively, with 8 bases between them. In DNA, the CDR3 is TGTGCCAGTAGTGAGGACAGCTATGGCTACACCTTC. Its protein product is CASSEDSYGYTF.

This CDR3 is CASRQGPDPGDPTNYGYTF. DNA for the CDR3: TGTGCCAGTAGACAGGGGCCAGACCCAGGGGACCCAACTAACTATGGCTACACCTTC. This chain joins TRBV19 and TRBJ1-2, with 7 bases lining up with TRBD1. This CDR3 is 19 amino acids long. V trimming: 6 bases; J trimming: 0 bases; junction bases outside the gene matches: 19. Germline CDR1 LNHDA, CDR2 SQIVND (reference sequence).

The chain employs TRBV4-3 and TRBJ2-3; 9 bases align to TRBD2. From germline, CDR1 is LGHNA and CDR2 YSLEER. The CDR3 covers 16 residues. The junction had 7 bases not matched to a gene; V was cut back by 4 bases and J by 2 bases. For the CDR3, the DNA is TGCGCCAGCAGCCTCTTTAGCGGGGGAGACACAGATACGCAGTATTTT. This encodes CASSLFSGGDTDTQYF.

V usage is TRBV19 and J usage is TRBJ1-1; D possibly corresponds to TRBD1 (5 bases). The CDR3 covers 11 residues. CDR1 and CDR2 from the germline V gene are LNHDA and SQIVND (reference sequence). The V end was cut by 5 bases, the J end by 7 bases, with 8 bases between. CDR3 DNA: TGTGCCAGTAGTGGGACTCATGAAGCTTTCTTT. This translates into CASSGTHEAFF.

V and J are TRBV10-3 and TRBJ2-3, with TRBD2 matching over 9 bases. There are 13 residues in the CDR3. Germline loops: CDR1 ENHRY, CDR2 SYGVKD. After removal of 8 bases from V and 5 bases from J, the junction contained 5 bases not matched to a gene. This CDR3 is CAIAGGLRDTQYF. In DNA, the CDR3 is TGTGCCATCGCGGGGGGGCTACGAGATACGCAGTATTTT.

The gene calls are TRBV11-3 and TRBJ1-2; 8 bases line up with TRBD1. CDR1 is SGHNT, CDR2 YENEEA, per germline. V trimming: 3 bases; J trimming: 8 bases; junction bases outside the gene matches: 8. The CDR3 extends over 14 amino acids. CDR3 sequence: CASSFYGTGQGYTF. In DNA, the CDR3 is TGTGCCAGCAGCTTCTACGGGACAGGACAAGGCTACACCTTC.

The chain employs TRBV25-1 and TRBJ1-4, with 7 bases fitting TRBD1. With V trimmed by 2 bases and J by 10 bases, 7 bases remained unmatched. This CDR3 region has 14 residues. Germline values: CDR1 MGHDK, CDR2 SYGVNS. The CDR3 loop is CASSEADRRGKLFF. The CDR3 DNA reads TGTGCCAGCAGTGAAGCGGACAGGCGGGGAAAACTGTTTTTT.

V is TRBV30 and J is TRBJ2-2; no firm D call. This CDR3 region has 13 residues. Germline V gene sequence: CDR1 GTSNPN, CDR2 SVGIG (reference sequence). Trimming pared 5 bases from V and 2 bases from J, leaving 9 bases between. The CDR3 DNA is TGTGCCTGGGGGCGCTCCAACACCGGGGAGCTGTTTTTT. It yields the protein CAWGRSNTGELFF.